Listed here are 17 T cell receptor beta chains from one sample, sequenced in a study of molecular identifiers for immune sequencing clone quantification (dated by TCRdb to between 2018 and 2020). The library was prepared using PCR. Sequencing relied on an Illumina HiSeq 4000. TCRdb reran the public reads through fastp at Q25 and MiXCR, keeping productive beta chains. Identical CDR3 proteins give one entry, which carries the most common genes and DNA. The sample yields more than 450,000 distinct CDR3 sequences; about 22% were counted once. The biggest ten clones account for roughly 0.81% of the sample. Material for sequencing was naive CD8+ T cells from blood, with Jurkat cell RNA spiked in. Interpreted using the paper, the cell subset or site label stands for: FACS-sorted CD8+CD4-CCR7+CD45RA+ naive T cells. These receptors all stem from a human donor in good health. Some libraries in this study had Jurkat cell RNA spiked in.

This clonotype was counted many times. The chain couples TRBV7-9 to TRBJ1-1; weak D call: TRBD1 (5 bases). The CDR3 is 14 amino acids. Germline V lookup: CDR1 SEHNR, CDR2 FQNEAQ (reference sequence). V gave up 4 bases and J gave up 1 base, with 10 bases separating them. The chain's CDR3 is CASSSWGENTEAFF. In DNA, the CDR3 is TGTGCCAGCAGCTCCTGGGGGGAGAACACTGAAGCTTTCTTT.

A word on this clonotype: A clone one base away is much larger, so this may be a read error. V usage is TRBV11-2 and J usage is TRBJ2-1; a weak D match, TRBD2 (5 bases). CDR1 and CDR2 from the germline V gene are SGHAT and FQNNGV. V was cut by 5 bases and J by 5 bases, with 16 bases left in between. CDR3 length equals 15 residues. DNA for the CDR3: TGTGCCAGCAGCCCGGCTAGACTACGGAACAATGAGCAGTTCTTC. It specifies CASSPARLRNNEQFF.

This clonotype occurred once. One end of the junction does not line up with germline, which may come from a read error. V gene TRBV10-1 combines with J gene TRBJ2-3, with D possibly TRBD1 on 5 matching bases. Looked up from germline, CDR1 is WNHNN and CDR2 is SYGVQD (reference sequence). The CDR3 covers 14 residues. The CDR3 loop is CAGSDQGAPDTQYF. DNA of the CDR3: TGCGCCGGCAGTGACCAAGGGGCCCCAGATACGCAGTATTTT.

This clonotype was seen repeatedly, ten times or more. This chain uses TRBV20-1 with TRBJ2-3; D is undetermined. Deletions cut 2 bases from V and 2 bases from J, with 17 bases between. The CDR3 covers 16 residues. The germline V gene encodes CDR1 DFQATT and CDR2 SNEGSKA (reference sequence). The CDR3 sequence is CSARPQILAHTDTQYF. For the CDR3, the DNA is TGCAGTGCTAGACCCCAGATTTTGGCTCACACAGATACGCAGTATTTT.

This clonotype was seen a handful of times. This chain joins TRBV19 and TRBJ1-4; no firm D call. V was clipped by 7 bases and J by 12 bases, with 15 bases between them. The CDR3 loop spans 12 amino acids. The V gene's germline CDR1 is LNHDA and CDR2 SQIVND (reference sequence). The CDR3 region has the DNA TGTGCCAGTAACCCCCCAGGTCGCCAACTGTTTTTT. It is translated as CASNPPGRQLFF.

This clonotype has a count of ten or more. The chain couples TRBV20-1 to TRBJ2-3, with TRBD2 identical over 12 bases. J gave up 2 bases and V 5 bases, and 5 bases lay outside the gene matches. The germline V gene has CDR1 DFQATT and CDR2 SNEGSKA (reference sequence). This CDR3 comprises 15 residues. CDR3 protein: CSASSGRDYTDTQYF. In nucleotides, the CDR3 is TGCAGTGCTTCTAGCGGGAGGGATTACACAGATACGCAGTATTTT.

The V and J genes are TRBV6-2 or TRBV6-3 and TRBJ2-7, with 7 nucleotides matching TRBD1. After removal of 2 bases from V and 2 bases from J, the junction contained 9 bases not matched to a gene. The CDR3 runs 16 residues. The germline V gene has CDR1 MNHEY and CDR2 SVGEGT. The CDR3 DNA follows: TGTGCCAGCAGTTACCCTACCGGGACAGCTACCTACGAGCAGTACTTC. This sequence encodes CASSYPTGTATYEQYF.

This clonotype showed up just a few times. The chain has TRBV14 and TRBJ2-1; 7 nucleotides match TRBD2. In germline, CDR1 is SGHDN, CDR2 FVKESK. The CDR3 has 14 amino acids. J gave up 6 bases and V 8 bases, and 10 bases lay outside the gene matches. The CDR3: CASRGDFGGNEQFF. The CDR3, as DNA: TGTGCCAGCCGGGGGGACTTCGGCGGCAATGAGCAGTTCTTC.

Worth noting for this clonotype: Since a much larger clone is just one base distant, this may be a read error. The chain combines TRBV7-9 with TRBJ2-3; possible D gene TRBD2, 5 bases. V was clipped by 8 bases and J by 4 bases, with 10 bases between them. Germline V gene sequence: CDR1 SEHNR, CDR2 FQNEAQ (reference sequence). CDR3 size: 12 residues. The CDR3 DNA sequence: TGTGCCAGCGTACCAGCGGCAGATACGCAGTATTTT. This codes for CASVPAADTQYF.

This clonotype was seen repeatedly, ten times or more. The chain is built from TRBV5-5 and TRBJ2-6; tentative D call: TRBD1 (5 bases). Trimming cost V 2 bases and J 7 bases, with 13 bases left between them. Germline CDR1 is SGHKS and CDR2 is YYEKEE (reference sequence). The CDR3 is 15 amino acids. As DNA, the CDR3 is TGTGCCAGCAGCTTACCGACAGATTTCGCCAACGTCCTGACTTTC. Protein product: CASSLPTDFANVLTF.

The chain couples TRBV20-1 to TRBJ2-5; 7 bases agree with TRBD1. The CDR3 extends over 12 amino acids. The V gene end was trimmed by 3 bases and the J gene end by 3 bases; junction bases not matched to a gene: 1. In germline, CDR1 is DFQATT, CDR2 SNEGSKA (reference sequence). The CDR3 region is CSASGTEETQYF. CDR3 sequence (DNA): TGCAGTGCTAGTGGGACAGAAGAGACCCAGTACTTC.

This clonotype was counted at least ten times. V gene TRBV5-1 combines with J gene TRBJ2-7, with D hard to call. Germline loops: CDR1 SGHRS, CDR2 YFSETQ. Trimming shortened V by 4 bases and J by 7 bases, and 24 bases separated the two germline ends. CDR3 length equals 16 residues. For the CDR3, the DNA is TGCGCCAGCAGCCCACAGACACAACCCTCCGCTAGTGAGCAGTACTTC. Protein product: CASSPQTQPSASEQYF.

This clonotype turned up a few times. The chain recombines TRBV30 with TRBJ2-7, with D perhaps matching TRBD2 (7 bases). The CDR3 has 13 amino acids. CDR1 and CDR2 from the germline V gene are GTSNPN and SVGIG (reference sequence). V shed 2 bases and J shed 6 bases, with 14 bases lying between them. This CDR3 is CAWSLGAGAEQYF. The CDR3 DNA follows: TGTGCCTGGAGTCTGGGGGCGGGAGCCGAGCAGTACTTC.

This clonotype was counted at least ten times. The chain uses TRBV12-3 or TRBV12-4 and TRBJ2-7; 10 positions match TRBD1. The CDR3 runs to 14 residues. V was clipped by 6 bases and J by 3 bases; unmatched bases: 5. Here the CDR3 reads CASSGQGGIYEQYF. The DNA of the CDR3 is TGTGCCAGCAGCGGACAGGGGGGGATCTACGAGCAGTACTTC.

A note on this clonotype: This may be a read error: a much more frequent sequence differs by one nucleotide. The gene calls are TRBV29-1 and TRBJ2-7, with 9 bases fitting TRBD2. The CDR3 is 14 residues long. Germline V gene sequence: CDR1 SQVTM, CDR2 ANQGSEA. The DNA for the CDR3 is TGCGGCGTTTGCCCTAGCGGGGCATCCTACGAGCAGTACTTC. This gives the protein CGVCPSGASYEQYF.

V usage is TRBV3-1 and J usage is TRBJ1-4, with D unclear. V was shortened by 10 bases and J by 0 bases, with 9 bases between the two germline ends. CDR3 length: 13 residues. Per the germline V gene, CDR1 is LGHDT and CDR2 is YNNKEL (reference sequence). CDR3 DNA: TGTGCCACCTCCCTAGCAACTAATGAAAAACTGTTTTTT. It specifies CATSLATNEKLFF.

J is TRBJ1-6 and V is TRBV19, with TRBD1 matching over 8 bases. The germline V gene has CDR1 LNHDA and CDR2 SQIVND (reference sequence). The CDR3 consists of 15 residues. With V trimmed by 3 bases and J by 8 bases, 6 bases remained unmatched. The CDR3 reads CASSIFGQGHSPLHF. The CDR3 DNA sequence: TGTGCCAGTAGTATCTTCGGACAGGGTCATTCACCCCTCCACTTT.